Given below is one TCR beta chain in context. It has no known antigen specificity. Base qualities are not at hand, and no much larger clone is one base apart. The germline V gene (reference sequence) sets CDR1 to LNHDA and CDR2 to SQIVND. The CDR3 contains 14 residues, cysteine and phenylalanine counted. Only the CDR3 portion is preserved as DNA: 42 bases, with reading frame beginning at the first base. Relative to germline, V is missing 7 bases and J is missing 2 bases, with 5 bases of the junction outside any gene match. This sample was sequenced with an Illumina NovaSeq 6000. TCRalpha and TCRbeta cDNA libraries were built by 5'RACE with constant-segment primers, adding sample barcodes and unique molecular identifiers. RNA was extracted from every sample with Trizol reagent. The libraries were amplified in two PCR steps, and the second step added a second sample barcode and Illumina TruSeq adapters. The libraries were sequenced on an Illumina NovaSeq using 2 x 150 bp paired-end reads. Concerning the study's data processing: Reads were demultiplexed and collapsed into UMI-guided consensus sequences with migec v1.2.7. With mixcr v2.1.11, UMI consensuses were aligned to TRA and TRB V and J templates and assembled into clonotypes. A clonotype was counted as expanded or contracted only if both edgeR and NoisET called the change significant, with noise models trained on biological replicates. For edgeR calls, the thresholds were a false discovery rate-adjusted p below 0.01 and a log2 fold-change of 1. As an exploratory analysis of dynamics, max-normalized trajectories of the 1000 most abundant clonotypes were examined with PCA combined with hierarchical clustering. The CD4 or CD8 phenotype of responding clones was assigned using the separately sequenced CD4+ and CD8+ repertoires. The public reads were run again by TCRdb, first through fastp at Q25 and then through MiXCR, and only productive beta chains were kept. Rows matching on CDR3 protein sequence are summarized as one entry with the most common DNA and genes. TCRdb's processing, not the study's, gives the V and J calls here. Present in this sample are a few hundred thousand distinct CDR3 sequences, about a sixth of which were seen just once. Of the sample, about 21% is held by the ten largest clones.

Ficoll-Paque density gradient centrifugation was the method used to isolate PBMCs. This entry is derived from a study of T-cell memory formation after mild COVID-19 (dated by TCRdb to 2020 to 2023). General notes on the study: TCR sequence clusters from the two donors were found to be largely donor specific. Two young, previously healthy adult volunteers, one female and one male, were included in the cohort. In a couple of donors, T-cell clones that expanded and contracted after mild COVID-19 were tracked by sequencing TCRalpha and TCRbeta repertoires over time. On the study overall, not on this receptor specifically: Whether the second-wave clones peaking on day 37 were SARS-CoV-2 specific was not confirmed. Contracting CD4+ clones appeared mostly in the CM and EM memory subsets, whereas CD8+ clones were enriched in EMRA. The study included only a couple of mild cases, and larger cohorts that include severe cases with pre-infection samples were judged to be necessary. Some responding clones were detected in pre-infection memory, suggesting pre-existing cross-reactive memory T cells joined the SARS-CoV-2 response. Balanced CD4/CD8 phenotypes were observed for clones contracting from day 15 to 85, whereas a bias towards CD4+ was observed for a second wave of clones expanding from day 15 to 37.

Sequenced: PBMCs or a T cell subset sorted from them (not recorded which). The sequence was collected from a man aged 18 to 30 who had mild COVID-19 (a few samples of this study predate the infection). The sample titles of this study are shuffled in the database, so cell type and time point are left out; the donor was told from shared clones. Recombination connected TRBV19 to TRBJ2-3; TRBD2 matches 8 bases in the middle. The DNA is TGTGCCAGTACCCGGGGGGGTTTCACAGATACGCAGTATTTT. Translated, this is CASTRGGFTDTQYF.